The clone carrying this T cell receptor (beta chain) was seen at least ten times. V shed 1 base and J shed 6 bases, with 16 bases lying between them. The CDR3 has 14 amino acids. Germline CDR1 and CDR2: DFQATT and SNEGSKA (reference sequence). This record comes from a study of T cells in Graves' hyperthyroidism and ophthalmopathy. The study based diagnoses on clinical symptoms, serum thyroxine and TRAb, thyroid ultrasound and orbital computed tomography. Authors of the study amplified TCR beta CDR3 regions from RNA transcripts. First-round RT-PCR targeting the TCR CDR3 was performed with the HTBI primer set. TCRdb itself ran the multiplex PCR reads through MiXCR, one entry per CDR3 protein. Found here are roughly 700,000 distinct CDR3 sequences, about 35% of them singletons; the top ten hold 30% to 40%.

The chain carries TRBV20-1 and TRBJ2-7; a possible D gene is TRBD2 (6 bases). Sequencing was carried out using blood. This sequence originates from a middle-aged woman with Graves' hyperthyroidism. CDR3 sequence reads: CSARGRAFPGEQYF. The CDR3, as DNA: TGCAGTGCTAGAGGGAGGGCATTCCCTGGCGAGCAGTACTTC.